The 27 T cell receptor beta chains reported below all come from one sample, sequenced in a study of T cells in Graves' hyperthyroidism and ophthalmopathy. Amplification of TCR beta CDR3 regions was performed using RNA transcripts as template. Using the HTBI primer set, a first-round RT-PCR was run on the TCR CDR3. MiXCR was run by TCRdb on the multiplex PCR reads, yielding one entry per CDR3 protein. This table has about 840,000 distinct CDR3 sequences, roughly 37% appearing once. Sequencing input: blood. The receptors stem from a man between 18 and 29 years old with Graves' hyperthyroidism.

The sample holds a few counts of this clonotype. CDR3 loop: CASSSPGQLRVNVLTF. The CDR3 DNA is TGTGCCAGCAGCTCCCCGGGACAGTTAAGGGTCAACGTCCTGACTTTC. This sequence joins TRBV7-9 and TRBJ2-6; 7 nucleotides line up with TRBD1. V shed 4 bases, J shed 9 bases, and the junction held 12 bases outside the gene matches. CDR3 length: 16 amino acids. Germline CDR1 and CDR2: SEHNR and FQNEAQ (reference sequence).

This sequence joins TRBV4-1 and TRBJ2-7; 7 bases are a match to TRBD1. The CDR3 totals 14 residues. Germline CDR1 and CDR2: MGHRA and YSYEKL. V lost 3 bases to trimming and J lost 6 bases; unmatched junction nucleotides: 8. CDR3 nucleotides: TGCGCCAGCAGCCAGTCGACAGGGTGGTCCGAGCAGTACTTC. It yields the protein CASSQSTGWSEQYF.

This clonotype was detected only a few times. Germline is not matched at one junction end, which may reflect a read error. This rearrangement joins TRBV10-3 to TRBJ1-5; a weak D match, TRBD1 (6 bases). Germline CDR1 and CDR2: ENHRY and SYGVKD. This CDR3 has 15 amino acids. In DNA form, the CDR3 reads TGTGCCAGCAGTGAAGAAGGACAGCGGGATCAGCCCCAGCATTTT. Protein product: CASSEEGQRDQPQHF.

Notes on this clonotype: The junction does not match germline at one end; this may be a read error. The J gene is TRBJ2-7, the V gene TRBV7-2, with D uncertain. CDR3 length: 12 residues. From germline, CDR1 is SGHTA and CDR2 FQGNSA. This CDR3 is CASSWTGYEQCF. CDR3 nucleotides: TGTGCCAGCAGTTGGACCGGATACGAGCAGTGCTTC.

The genes are TRBV5-8 and TRBJ1-5; the D is unclear. The V gene's germline CDR1 is SGHTS and CDR2 YDEGEE. The CDR3 has 14 amino acids. Trimming took off 7 bases at V and 5 bases at J, with 16 bases between the two ends. The DNA for the CDR3 is TGTGCCAGCCAGTCGGGGAATAGGGATCAGCCCCAGCATTTT. Translating gives CASQSGNRDQPQHF.

The rearrangement links TRBV10-3 to TRBJ1-2; no definite D call. CDR1 is ENHRY, CDR2 SYGVKD, per germline. Trimming removed 2 bases from V and 7 bases from J, with 8 bases in between. The CDR3 is made up of 12 amino acids. CDR3 DNA: TGTGCCATCAGTGAGGACCGCGGTGGCTACACCTTC. It encodes CAISEDRGGYTF.

This chain uses TRBV5-1 with TRBJ1-1; no reliable D call. Germline loops: CDR1 SGHRS, CDR2 YFSETQ. V was shortened by 0 bases and J by 3 bases, with 6 bases between the two germline ends. The CDR3 covers 13 residues. Written as DNA, the CDR3 is TGCGCCAGCAGCTTGGAGAGGTACACTGAAGCTTTCTTT. This sequence encodes CASSLERYTEAFF.

The J gene is TRBJ2-7, the V gene TRBV5-6, with 8 bases that match TRBD1. In germline, CDR1 is SGHDT, CDR2 YYEEEE. The ends lost 4 bases at V and 3 bases at J; junction bases unmatched: 12. The CDR3 loop spans 16 amino acids. The CDR3: CASSTADRAYGYEQYF. As DNA, the CDR3 is TGTGCCAGCAGCACCGCGGACAGGGCTTACGGCTACGAGCAGTACTTC.

This clonotype occurred many times. The rearrangement links TRBV7-9 to TRBJ1-6; 10 nucleotides match TRBD1. Germline V lookup: CDR1 SEHNR, CDR2 FQNEAQ (reference sequence). This CDR3 spans 16 amino acids. V gave up 5 bases and J gave up 7 bases; unmatched junction bases: 8. Here the CDR3 reads CASSPLVGQGNSPLHF. The CDR3 nucleotides are TGTGCCAGCAGCCCTCTCGTGGGACAGGGGAATTCACCCCTCCACTTT.

The chain combines TRBV7-8 with TRBJ2-5; TRBD1 agrees at 8 bases. The V gene's germline CDR1 is SGHVS and CDR2 FQNEAQ. V lost 5 bases, J lost 3 bases, and 17 bases stayed unmatched. The length of the CDR3 is 18 residues. The CDR3: CASSPEARTGKMKETQYF. CDR3 in DNA: TGTGCCAGCAGCCCCGAGGCCAGGACAGGGAAGATGAAAGAGACCCAGTACTTC. The full variable domain, in which reference TRBV7-8 and TRBJ2-5 provide the parts outside the CDR3, is GAGVSQSPRYKVAKRGQDVALRCDPISGHVSLFWYQQALGQGPEFLTYFQNEAQLDKSGLPSDRFFAERPEGSVSTLKIQRTQQEDSAVYLCASSPEARTGKMKETQYFGPGTRLLVL.

J is TRBJ2-7 and V is TRBV7-2, with 11 bases identical to TRBD2. Losses at the gene ends were 6 bases for V and 2 bases for J; bases not matched to a gene: 9. The CDR3 runs 16 residues. CDR1 and CDR2 (germline): SGHTA, FQGNSA. CDR3 nucleotide sequence: TGTGCCAGCAGTGCCGCGGTAGCGGGAGGGCCCTACGAGCAGTACTTC. This encodes CASSAAVAGGPYEQYF.

The genes are TRBV7-8 and TRBJ2-2, with 11 bases aligning to TRBD1. Germline V CDR1 and CDR2: SGHVS, FQNEAQ. The CDR3 spans 16 residues. V was clipped by 6 bases and J by 6 bases; unmatched bases: 9. As DNA, the CDR3 is TGTGCCAGCAGACTGACCCGGGACAGGGGGTCCGGGGAGCTGTTTTTT. Protein: CASRLTRDRGSGELFF. Full variable domain (rest looked up from reference TRBV7-8 and TRBJ2-2): GAGVSQSPRYKVAKRGQDVALRCDPISGHVSLFWYQQALGQGPEFLTYFQNEAQLDKSGLPSDRFFAERPEGSVSTLKIQRTQQEDSAVYLCASRLTRDRGSGELFFGEGSRLTVL.

V is TRBV6-5 and J is TRBJ2-7; TRBD1 might be the D (5 bases). In germline, CDR1 is MNHEY, CDR2 SVGAGI. CDR3 length equals 14 residues. Trimming cost V 4 bases and J 1 base, with 11 bases left between them. The CDR3 DNA reads TGTGCCAGCAGTTTTACAGGTCCTTCCTACGAGCAGTACTTC. Amino acid sequence: CASSFTGPSYEQYF.

Notes on this clonotype: A much more abundant neighbour one base away suggests this may be a read error. The gene calls are TRBV7-9 and TRBJ1-5; the D gene is possibly TRBD1 (5 bases). The germline V gene has CDR1 SEHNR and CDR2 FQNEAQ (reference sequence). The CDR3 spans 16 residues. Trimming pared 4 bases from V and 6 bases from J, leaving 19 bases between. The CDR3 reads CASSSRDGFGSQPQHF. In DNA form, the CDR3 reads TGTGCCAGCAGCTCCCGGGACGGGTTCGGCAGTCAGCCCCAGCATTTT.

This clonotype was seen repeatedly, ten times or more. The rearrangement joins TRBV7-2 to TRBJ2-7; 7 positions agree with TRBD1. The CDR3 runs 15 residues. Germline CDR1 reads SGHTA; CDR2 reads FQGNSA. The trim removed 5 bases at V and 3 bases at J, leaving 10 bases unmatched. This CDR3 is CASSQPPGQNYEQYF. The CDR3 nucleotides are TGTGCCAGCAGCCAACCTCCGGGACAGAACTACGAGCAGTACTTC.

This clonotype was detected many times. J is TRBJ1-1 and V is TRBV5-1; the match to TRBD1 covers 7 bases. The CDR3 totals 16 residues. V shed 3 bases and J 1 base; nucleotides not matched to a gene: 9. Germline values: CDR1 SGHRS, CDR2 YFSETQ. CDR3 region: CASSSGTVVRNTEAFF. For the CDR3, the DNA is TGCGCCAGCAGCTCCGGGACAGTAGTGAGGAACACTGAAGCTTTCTTT.

This clonotype was observed once. A much bigger clone sits one base away, suggesting this may be a read error. CDR3 loop: CASSLRLPETQYF. In DNA form, the CDR3 reads TGTGCCAGCAGCTTACGGTTACCAGAGACCCAGTACTTC. The rearrangement joins TRBV7-9 to TRBJ2-5; D unresolved. The V and J ends lost 2 bases and 4 bases respectively, with 8 bases between them. This CDR3 is built from 13 residues. CDR1 and CDR2 (germline): SEHNR, FQNEAQ (reference sequence).

This clonotype was picked up many times. V gene TRBV29-1 combines with J gene TRBJ2-7, with D possibly TRBD2 on 6 matching bases. Deletions cut 7 bases from V and 2 bases from J, with 9 bases between. In germline, CDR1 is SQVTM, CDR2 ANQGSEA. The CDR3 loop spans 11 amino acids. This CDR3 is CSGGTPYEQYF. CDR3 coding DNA: TGCAGCGGCGGGACTCCCTACGAGCAGTACTTC.

This clonotype was recorded at least ten times. The V call is TRBV10-3, the J call TRBJ1-5; TRBD1 aligns across 9 bases. V gave up 10 bases and J gave up 3 bases; unmatched junction bases: 4. CDR1 ENHRY and CDR2 SYGVKD come from the germline V gene. This CDR3 region has 13 residues. In nucleotides, the CDR3 is TGTGCCACCGGGACAGGGTACAATCAGCCCCAGCATTTT. Its translation: CATGTGYNQPQHF.

This chain connects TRBV29-1 to TRBJ2-6, with D perhaps being TRBD1 or TRBD2 (5 bases each). The V gene lost 6 bases and the J gene lost 3 bases, with 9 bases spanning the gap. This CDR3 spans 13 amino acids. The germline V gene has CDR1 SQVTM and CDR2 ANQGSEA. CDR3 nucleotide sequence: TGCAGCGTGACGGGACGTGGGGCCAACGTCCTGACTTTC. This translates into CSVTGRGANVLTF. The whole variable domain, filled in from reference TRBV29-1 and TRBJ2-6, reads SAVISQKPSRDICQRGTSLTIQCQVDSQVTMMFWYRQQPGQSLTLIATANQGSEATYESGFVIDKFPISRPNLTFSTLTVSNMSPEDSSIYLCSVTGRGANVLTFGAGSRLTVL.

V gene TRBV9 combines with J gene TRBJ1-1; 8 bases fit TRBD1. The CDR3 spans 15 residues. The germline CDR1 and CDR2 sequences are SGDLS and YYNGEE. The V segment lost 3 bases and the J segment 5 bases; nucleotides outside the gene matches: 9. The CDR3 loop reads CASSEVAGGLTEAFF. CDR3 nucleotide sequence: TGTGCCAGCAGCGAAGTCGCAGGGGGCCTGACTGAAGCTTTCTTT.

The chain couples TRBV7-8 to TRBJ2-2; tentatively, D is TRBD2 (5 bases). Germline CDR1 reads SGHVS; CDR2 reads FQNEAQ. The CDR3 covers 16 residues. Trimming removed 4 bases at V and 4 bases at J, with 16 bases between. The CDR3 bases are TGTGCCAGCAGCTCGCGGGCGGGCAGCCGCACCGGGGAGCTGTTTTTT. Translated, it gives CASSSRAGSRTGELFF.

In this sample, this clonotype turned up a few times. The chain carries TRBV19 and TRBJ2-2, with D uncertain. The CDR3 extends over 14 amino acids. In germline, CDR1 is LNHDA, CDR2 SQIVND (reference sequence). Between the trimmed V and J ends, which lost 3 bases and 5 bases, there was a span of 10 bases. The CDR3 DNA reads as TGTGCCAGTAGTATGGTTCACCTAACCGGGGAGCTGTTTTTT. Protein sequence: CASSMVHLTGELFF.

As concerns this clonotype: Mismatch with germline at one junction end may stem from a read error. This sequence joins TRBV13 and TRBJ2-7; 13 nucleotides line up with TRBD2. The CDR3 covers 15 residues. Per the germline V gene, CDR1 is PRHDT and CDR2 is FYEKMQ (reference sequence). The CDR3 sequence: CPSSPGTSGAAGQYF. CDR3 coding DNA: TGTCCCAGCAGCCCCGGGACTAGCGGGGCAGCGGGGCAGTACTTC.

V is TRBV29-1 and J is TRBJ1-4, with TRBD1 matching over 9 bases. This CDR3 region has 12 residues. CDR1 is SQVTM and CDR2 is ANQGSEA in the germline V gene. V dropped 5 bases and J dropped 8; count of bases not matched to a gene: 3. The CDR3 sequence is CSVTGTGEKLFF. For the CDR3, the DNA is TGCAGCGTTACCGGGACAGGGGAAAAACTGTTTTTT.

The chain employs TRBV9 and TRBJ2-2; D uncertain. V was cut by 2 bases and J by 3 bases, with 11 bases left in between. Looked up from germline, CDR1 is SGDLS and CDR2 is YYNGEE. CDR3 length: 15 amino acids. CDR3 sequence: CASSVAGWDTGELFF. The CDR3 nucleotides are TGTGCCAGCAGCGTGGCCGGGTGGGACACCGGGGAGCTGTTTTTT.

On this clonotype itself: A much larger clone is a single base away; this may be a read error. The chain links TRBV2 to TRBJ1-1, with TRBD1 matching over 7 bases. V was pared by 8 bases and J by 4 bases, with 7 bases of the junction left unmatched. Per germline, CDR1 SNHLY and CDR2 FYNNEI. This CDR3 contains 13 residues. Here the CDR3 reads CASGAGGVTEAFF. CDR3 DNA: TGTGCCAGCGGGGCAGGGGGGGTCACTGAAGCTTTCTTT.